One and the same sample provided the 9 T cell receptor beta chains below, sequenced in a study of cytomegalovirus exposure and HLA in healthy donors. PCR was performed using 60 Vbeta and 13 Jbeta primers. The table came from immunoSEQ multiplex PCR; TCRdb's copy has only in-frame clones and leaves some out. The repertoire includes 200,000 to 250,000 clones, about 70% of them detected once, and 2.6% sits in the top ten. The sequencing input was PBMCs. All receptors come from a man aged 35 to 55 in good health and CMV-seropositive.

The V gene is TRBV6-5, the J gene TRBJ1-6; D is undetermined. V shed 4 bases and J shed 10 bases, with 11 bases lying between them. Germline CDR1 and CDR2: MNHEY and SVGAGI. The CDR3 sequence is 13 residues long. CDR3: CASSFRLESPLHF. CDR3 sequence (DNA): TGTGCCAGCAGTTTCAGGTTAGAATCACCCCTCCACTTT.

The chain joins TRBV6-6 to TRBJ1-3; D ambiguous. The CDR3 is made up of 14 amino acids. Germline V lookup: CDR1 MNHNY, CDR2 SVGAGI (reference sequence). Between the trimmed V and J ends, which lost 6 bases and 0 bases, there was a span of 9 bases. This CDR3 reads CASRTLNSGNTIYF. CDR3 bases: TGTGCCAGCAGGACTTTAAACTCTGGAAACACCATATATTTT.

The V call is TRBV6-5, the J call TRBJ2-2; TRBD2 aligns across 12 bases. Germline V gives CDR1 MNHEY, CDR2 SVGAGI. V trimming: 4 bases; J trimming: 7 bases; junction bases outside the gene matches: 7. The length of the CDR3 is 16 residues. CDR3 region: CASSSLAGGYDGELFF. The CDR3 coding sequence is TGTGCCAGCAGTTCGCTAGCGGGGGGGTACGACGGGGAGCTGTTTTTT.

This clone was picked up a small number of times. The rearrangement links TRBV9 to TRBJ1-4, with TRBD1 matching 8 bases. The CDR3 runs to 15 residues. V lost 2 bases to trimming and J lost 7 bases; unmatched junction nucleotides: 7. The germline V gene encodes CDR1 SGDLS and CDR2 YYNGEE. CDR3 in DNA: TGTGCCAGCAGCGTTCGGACAGGGATGGGTGAAAAACTGTTTTTT. Protein product: CASSVRTGMGEKLFF.

The J gene is TRBJ2-1, the V gene TRBV15; D perhaps matches TRBD2 (5 bases). The CDR3 loop spans 16 amino acids. The germline CDR1 and CDR2 sequences are LNHNV and YYDKDF (reference sequence). The V and J ends lost 0 bases and 0 bases respectively, with 9 bases between them. CDR3 protein: CATSRENGLSYNEQFF. CDR3 coding DNA: TGTGCCACCAGCAGAGAAAATGGACTCTCCTACAATGAGCAGTTCTTC.

The chain combines TRBV12-5 with TRBJ1-3, with TRBD1 matching 8 bases. The germline CDR1 and CDR2 sequences are LGHNT and FRNRAP. Unmatched junction bases numbered 5, after V lost 4 bases and J lost 6 bases. The CDR3 has 14 residues. The CDR3 DNA reads as TGTGCTAGTGGTTCACCGGACAGGGCAAACACCATATATTTT. Translated: CASGSPDRANTIYF. The whole variable domain, remainder taken from reference TRBV12-5 and TRBJ1-3, is DARVTQTPRHKVTEMGQEVTMRCQPILGHNTVFWYRQTMMQGLELLAYFRNRAPLDDSGMPKDRFSAEMPDATLATLKIQPSEPRDSAVYFCASGSPDRANTIYFGEGSWLTVV.

The rearrangement links TRBV5-5 to TRBJ1-5, with D maybe TRBD1 (6 bases). V dropped 4 bases and J dropped 2 bases, with 19 bases sitting between them. Germline values: CDR1 SGHKS, CDR2 YYEKEE (reference sequence). This CDR3 is built from 17 residues. The CDR3 DNA reads as TGTGCCAGCAGCCTGACTCGGGGGGCAATAGGCAATCAGCCCCAGCATTTT. Amino acids: CASSLTRGAIGNQPQHF.

This clone occurred a few times. The J gene is TRBJ1-6, the V gene TRBV6-1, with no clear D. This CDR3 is built from 13 residues. CDR1 is MNHNS, CDR2 SASEGT, per germline. Trimming took 2 bases from V and 9 from J, leaving 8 bases between them. The CDR3 region is CASSESPLSPLHF. CDR3 bases: TGTGCCAGCAGTGAATCCCCCCTTTCACCCCTCCACTTT.

V gene TRBV19 combines with J gene TRBJ2-7; 8 bases agree with TRBD1. V lost 3 bases and J lost 3; bases outside the gene matches: 7. The CDR3 covers 15 residues. CDR1 LNHDA and CDR2 SQIVND come from the germline V gene (reference sequence). CDR3 coding DNA: TGTGCCAGTAGTATGACAGGGGCGGGATACTACGAGCAGTACTTC. This gives the protein CASSMTGAGYYEQYF.